This TCR beta chain comes out of a study of PD-1 blockade in classical Hodgkin lymphoma. Study observations and caveats: Relative to healthy donors, newly diagnosed patients reportedly had lower baseline TCR diversity, which was reported as lower still in relapsed/refractory patients. Reasons behind the repertoire differences stay unclear, perhaps disease activity or earlier therapy.

Notes on this clone: Its target is not known.

This CDR3 has 14 residues. V trimming: 5 bases; J trimming: 7 bases; junction bases outside the gene matches: 4. Germline V gives CDR1 MDHEN, CDR2 SYDVKM. The method was immunoSEQ multiplex PCR; TCRdb's version includes in-frame clones alone and lacks a portion of them. The sample has more than 15,000 clones, approximately 92% seen once. Time point here: newly diagnosed, previously untreated cHL patient sample. Purification of CD4+ T cells from thawed PBMCs was performed via magnetic negative selection. Untreated, newly diagnosed classical Hodgkin lymphoma PBMCs were comparators. This TCR came from a human donor with classical Hodgkin lymphoma. The J gene is TRBJ2-1, the V gene TRBV28; 11 bases match TRBD2. The sample consisted of CD4+ T cells from blood. The CDR3 spells CASSMGLADNEQFF. DNA of the CDR3: TGTGCCAGCAGTATGGGACTAGCGGATAATGAGCAGTTCTTC.